The clone carrying this T cell receptor beta chain was found many times. This CDR3 has 14 amino acids. J was trimmed by 7 bases and V by 5 bases; bases with no gene match: 6. Germline-derived CDR1 and CDR2 are ENHRY and SYGVKD. The sample belongs to a study of blood T cells in healthy people across ages. On the study more broadly: In model experiments, template switching was able to capture about one barcoded beta molecule for every two T cells that were present.

Ten milliliters of peripheral blood were drawn from each donor into EDTA-treated tubes. Using a J-beta primer mix together with a sample-barcoded 5' primer, a second PCR was run for roughly 6 to 12 cycles. TCRdb recomputed calls from the 5' RACE reads with MiXCR, one row per CDR3 protein. The sample lists about 1,500,000 distinct CDR3 sequences; 25% to 30% were seen once. The TCR was taken from a woman in her 30s in good health. This sequence joins TRBV10-3 and TRBJ2-7; 12 bases fit TRBD1. The sequencing sample was made of blood. The CDR3 nucleotides read TGTGCCATCAGTCCGGGACAGGGGGCGGGAGAGCAGTACTTC. Encoded protein: CAISPGQGAGEQYF.